A single sample gave rise to the 27 T cell receptor beta chains below, sequenced in a study of T cells expressing NK-cell markers. One entry per CDR3 protein, without DNA, is what TCRdb gives after re-calling the 5' RACE reads. This table holds a few hundred thousand distinct CDR3 sequences. Material for sequencing was blood T cells: a sorted CD56 or NKG2C T cell subset, CD4+ or CD8+ T cells, or bulk PBMC T cells (not recorded which). Every receptor here comes from a man aged 18 to 69 in good health.

This sequence joins TRBV5-1 and TRBJ2-3; TCRdb's assignment of TRBD1 cannot be checked, as there is no DNA. CDR1 and CDR2 from the germline V gene are SGHRS and YFSETQ. The CDR3 is 17 residues long. The CDR3 sequence is CASRDPIQGRGADTQYF.

The CDR3 loop reads CASSQDNGYNNEQFF. The genes are TRBV14 and TRBJ2-1. The germline CDR1 and CDR2 sequences are SGHDN and FVKESK. The CDR3 runs to 15 residues.

CDR3 protein: CSANLNQGPYEQYF. V and J are TRBV20-1 and TRBJ2-7. This CDR3 contains 14 residues. Looked up from germline, CDR1 is DFQATT and CDR2 is SNEGSKA (reference sequence).

The chain employs TRBV6-5 and TRBJ1-1. Germline V lookup: CDR1 MNHEY, CDR2 SVGAGI. The CDR3 totals 13 residues. CDR3 in amino acids: CASSYRTSTEAFF.

The chain combines TRBV25-1 with TRBJ2-5; TCRdb's assignment of TRBD1 cannot be checked, as there is no DNA. The CDR3 extends over 16 amino acids. CDR1 is MGHDK, CDR2 SYGVNS, per germline. The chain's CDR3 is CASSEAGSLYGGTQYF.

The rearrangement joins TRBV24-1 to TRBJ2-6. The CDR3 is 15 residues long. Germline CDR1 is KGHDR and CDR2 is SFDVKD. The CDR3 spells CATAPGSSGANVLTF.

This chain connects TRBV3-1 to TRBJ2-7; absent DNA, TCRdb's TRBD1 call cannot be checked. CDR1 and CDR2 from the germline V gene are LGHDT and YNNKEL (reference sequence). There are 15 residues in the CDR3. The CDR3 spells CASSPSGTQGYEQYF.

V is TRBV10-3 and J is TRBJ2-7; TCRdb outputs TRBD1, but without DNA this stays unchecked. This CDR3 is 13 amino acids long. Germline-derived CDR1 and CDR2 are ENHRY and SYGVKD. CDR3 sequence: CAISQGAVDEQYF.

The chain links TRBV30 to TRBJ1-4; TCRdb picks TRBD1, but there is no DNA to check that call. The CDR3 loop spans 14 amino acids. Germline CDR1 GTSNPN, CDR2 SVGIG (reference sequence). The CDR3 spells CAWSARPANEKLFF.

This sequence joins TRBV7-8 and TRBJ2-2; the D call of TRBD1 rests on TCRdb alone, since no DNA is present to check it. This CDR3 is 15 amino acids long. Germline assignment: CDR1 SGHVS and CDR2 FQNEAQ. The CDR3 reads CATLAGGAPTGELFF.

The chain uses TRBV27 and TRBJ2-1; the D call from TCRdb, TRBD1, cannot be confirmed without DNA. The germline gives CDR1 MNHEY, CDR2 SMNVEV (reference sequence). The CDR3 loop spans 14 amino acids. The CDR3 protein is CASSVGGRINEQFF.

The chain couples TRBV9 to TRBJ1-6; lacking DNA, the TRBD1 call made by TCRdb goes unchecked. Germline loops: CDR1 SGDLS, CDR2 YYNGEE. The CDR3 contains 17 residues. This CDR3 reads CASSVGTGGFGSSPLHF.

The chain links TRBV7-9 to TRBJ2-2; TCRdb picks TRBD1, but there is no DNA to check that call. CDR3 length equals 15 residues. Germline V gives CDR1 SEHNR, CDR2 FQNEAQ (reference sequence). This CDR3 is CASSPGQGYTGELFF. The variable domain in full, completed from reference TRBV7-9 and TRBJ2-2, reads DTGVSQNPRHKITKRGQNVTFRCDPISEHNRLYWYRQTLGQGPEFLTYFQNEAQLEKSRLLSDRFSAERPKGSFSTLEIQRTEQGDSAMYLCASSPGQGYTGELFFGEGSRLTVL.

The V gene is TRBV12-3 or TRBV12-4, the J gene TRBJ1-2; TCRdb outputs TRBD1, but without DNA this stays unchecked. This CDR3 has 13 residues. The CDR3 region is CASSPRDGYGYTF.

The chain has TRBV11-2 and TRBJ2-7; lacking DNA, the TRBD1 call made by TCRdb goes unchecked. CDR3 length: 14 residues. Germline V gene lookup returns CDR1 SGHAT and CDR2 FQNNGV. CDR3 loop: CASSLEQGSHLLYF.

The chain carries TRBV27 and TRBJ2-3; no DNA is available, so the TRBD2 call from TCRdb remains unchecked. Germline CDR1 is MNHEY and CDR2 is SMNVEV (reference sequence). The CDR3 length is 15 residues. This chain's CDR3 is CASSLKAGGTDTQYF.

This chain links TRBV12-3 or TRBV12-4 with TRBJ2-5; TCRdb outputs TRBD1, but without DNA this stays unchecked. The CDR3 runs to 14 residues. The CDR3 reads CASSPQGAGETQYF.

V usage is TRBV20-1 and J usage is TRBJ2-7; TCRdb returns TRBD2, unconfirmable since there is no DNA. The CDR3 extends over 14 amino acids. Looked up from germline, CDR1 is DFQATT and CDR2 is SNEGSKA (reference sequence). This CDR3 is CSARERGKPYEQYF.

The gene calls are TRBV15 and TRBJ2-1; checking the TCRdb D call of TRBD1 is not possible without DNA. CDR3 length: 14 amino acids. CDR1 and CDR2 from the germline V gene are LNHNV and YYDKDF (reference sequence). CDR3 in amino acids: CATSTWTGAKEQFF.

V and J are TRBV6-1 and TRBJ2-3; TCRdb calls TRBD1, which cannot be checked without DNA. Germline V gives CDR1 MNHNS, CDR2 SASEGT. There are 13 residues in the CDR3. CDR3 sequence reads: CASRLLRGDTQYF.

CDR3 sequence reads: CASSPEKTSGGKNEQFF. The J gene is TRBJ2-1, the V gene TRBV5-1; without DNA, the TCRdb call of TRBD2 cannot be checked. The germline V gene encodes CDR1 SGHRS and CDR2 YFSETQ. CDR3 length equals 17 residues. Full variable domain (rest looked up from reference TRBV5-1 and TRBJ2-1): KAGVTQTPRYLIKTRGQQVTLSCSPISGHRSVSWYQQTPGQGLQFLFEYFSETQRNKGNFPGRFSGRQFSNSRSEMNVSTLELGDSALYLCASSPEKTSGGKNEQFFGPGTRLTVL.

V and J are TRBV7-9 and TRBJ1-6. Germline CDR1 reads SEHNR; CDR2 reads FQNEAQ (reference sequence). This CDR3 region has 13 residues. The CDR3 region is CASSSSGNSPLHF.

The genes are TRBV20-1 and TRBJ1-3; TCRdb selects TRBD1, and the lack of DNA leaves this call unchecked. The germline V gene has CDR1 DFQATT and CDR2 SNEGSKA (reference sequence). The CDR3 runs to 15 residues. This CDR3 is CSARDGTGWGNTIYF.

The chain uses TRBV20-1 and TRBJ2-5; the D call of TRBD2 rests on TCRdb alone, since no DNA is present to check it. In germline, CDR1 is DFQATT, CDR2 SNEGSKA (reference sequence). This CDR3 comprises 14 residues. CDR3: CSAREGGPSETQYF.

The chain employs TRBV7-9 and TRBJ2-7; TCRdb calls TRBD1, which cannot be checked without DNA. The germline V gene encodes CDR1 SEHNR and CDR2 FQNEAQ (reference sequence). This CDR3 comprises 17 residues. The CDR3 region is CASSLAQGSTSSYEQYF.

CDR3 region: CASTPTGTANTGELFF. This rearrangement joins TRBV5-6 to TRBJ2-2; TCRdb's assignment of TRBD1 cannot be checked, as there is no DNA. The V gene's germline CDR1 is SGHDT and CDR2 YYEEEE. CDR3 size: 16 residues.

The rearrangement joins TRBV6-1 to TRBJ2-5; the D call of TRBD1 rests on TCRdb alone, since no DNA is present to check it. Germline CDR1 is MNHNS and CDR2 is SASEGT. The CDR3 sequence is 15 residues long. This CDR3 reads CASRPDRGRVETQYF.